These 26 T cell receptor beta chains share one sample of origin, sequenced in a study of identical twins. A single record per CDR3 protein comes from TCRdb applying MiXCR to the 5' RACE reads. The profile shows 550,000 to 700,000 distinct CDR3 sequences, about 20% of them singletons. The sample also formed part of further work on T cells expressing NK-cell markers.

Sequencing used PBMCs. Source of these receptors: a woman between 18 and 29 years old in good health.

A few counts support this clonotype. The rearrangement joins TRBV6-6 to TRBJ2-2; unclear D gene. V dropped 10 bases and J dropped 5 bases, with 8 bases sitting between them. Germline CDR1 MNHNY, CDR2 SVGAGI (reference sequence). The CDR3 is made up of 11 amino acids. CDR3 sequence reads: CATAKTGELFF. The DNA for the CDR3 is TGTGCCACCGCTAAGACCGGGGAGCTGTTTTTT.

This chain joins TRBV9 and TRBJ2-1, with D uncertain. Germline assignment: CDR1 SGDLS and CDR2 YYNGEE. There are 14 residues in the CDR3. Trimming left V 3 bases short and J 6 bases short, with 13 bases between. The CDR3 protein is CASSALEVGNEQFF. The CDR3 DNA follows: TGTGCCAGCAGCGCCCTCGAGGTCGGCAATGAGCAGTTCTTC. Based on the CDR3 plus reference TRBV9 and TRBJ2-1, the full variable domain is DSGVTQTPKHLITATGQRVTLRCSPRSGDLSVYWYQQSLDQGLQFLIQYYNGEERAKGNILERFSAQQFPDLHSELNLSSLELGDSALYFCASSALEVGNEQFFGPGTRLTVL.

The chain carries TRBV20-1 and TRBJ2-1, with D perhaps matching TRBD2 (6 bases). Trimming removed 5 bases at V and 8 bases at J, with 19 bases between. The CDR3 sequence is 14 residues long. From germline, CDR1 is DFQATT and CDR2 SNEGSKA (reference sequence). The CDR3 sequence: CSASRASVGDEQFF. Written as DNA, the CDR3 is TGCAGTGCTTCCAGGGCTAGCGTCGGGGATGAGCAGTTCTTC.

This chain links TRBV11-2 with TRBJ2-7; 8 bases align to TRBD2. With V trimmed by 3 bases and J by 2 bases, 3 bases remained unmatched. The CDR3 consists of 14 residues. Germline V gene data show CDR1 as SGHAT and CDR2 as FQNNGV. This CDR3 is CASSFGGAAYEQYF. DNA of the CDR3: TGTGCCAGCAGCTTCGGGGGGGCGGCCTACGAGCAGTACTTC. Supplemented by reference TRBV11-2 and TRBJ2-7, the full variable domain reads EAGVAQSPRYKIIEKRQSVAFWCNPISGHATLYWYQQILGQGPKLLIQFQNNGVVDDSQLPKDRFSAERLKGVDSTLKIQPAKLEDSAVYLCASSFGGAAYEQYFGPGTRLTVT.

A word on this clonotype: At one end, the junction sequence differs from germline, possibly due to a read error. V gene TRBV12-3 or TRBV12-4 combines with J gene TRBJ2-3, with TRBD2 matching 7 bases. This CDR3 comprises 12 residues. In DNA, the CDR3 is TGTGCCACCGACCCCGACGGGACTACGAAGTATTTT. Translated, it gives CATDPDGTTKYF.

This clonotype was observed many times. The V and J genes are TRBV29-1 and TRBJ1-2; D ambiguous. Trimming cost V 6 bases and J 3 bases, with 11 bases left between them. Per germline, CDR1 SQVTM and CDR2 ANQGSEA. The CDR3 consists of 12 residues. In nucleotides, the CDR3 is TGCAGCGTCCTGACGGATTACTATGGCTACACCTTC. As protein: CSVLTDYYGYTF.

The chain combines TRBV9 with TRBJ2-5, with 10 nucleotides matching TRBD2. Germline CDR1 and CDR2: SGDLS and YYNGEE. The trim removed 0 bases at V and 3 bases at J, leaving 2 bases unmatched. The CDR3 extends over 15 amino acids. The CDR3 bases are TGTGCCAGCAGCGTAGGGACTAGCGGTAAAGAGACCCAGTACTTC. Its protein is CASSVGTSGKETQYF. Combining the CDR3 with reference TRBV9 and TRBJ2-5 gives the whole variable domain DSGVTQTPKHLITATGQRVTLRCSPRSGDLSVYWYQQSLDQGLQFLIQYYNGEERAKGNILERFSAQQFPDLHSELNLSSLELGDSALYFCASSVGTSGKETQYFGPGTRLLVL.

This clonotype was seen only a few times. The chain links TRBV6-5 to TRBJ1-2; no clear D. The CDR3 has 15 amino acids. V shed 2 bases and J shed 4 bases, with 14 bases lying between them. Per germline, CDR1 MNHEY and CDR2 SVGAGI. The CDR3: CASSYDGNGPYGYTF. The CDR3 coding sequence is TGTGCCAGCAGTTACGACGGGAATGGGCCCTATGGCTACACCTTC.

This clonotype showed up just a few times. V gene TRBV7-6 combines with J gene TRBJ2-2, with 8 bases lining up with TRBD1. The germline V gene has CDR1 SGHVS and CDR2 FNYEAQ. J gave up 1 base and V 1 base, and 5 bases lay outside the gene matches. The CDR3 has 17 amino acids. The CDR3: CASSLVGGTGNTGELFF. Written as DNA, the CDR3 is TGTGCCAGCAGCTTAGTAGGGGGGACAGGGAACACCGGGGAGCTGTTTTTT. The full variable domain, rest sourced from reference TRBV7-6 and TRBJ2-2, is GAGVSQSPRYKVTKRGQDVALRCDPISGHVSLYWYRQALGQGPEFLTYFNYEAQQDKSGLPNDRFSAERPEGSISTLTIQRTEQRDSAMYRCASSLVGGTGNTGELFFGEGSRLTVL.

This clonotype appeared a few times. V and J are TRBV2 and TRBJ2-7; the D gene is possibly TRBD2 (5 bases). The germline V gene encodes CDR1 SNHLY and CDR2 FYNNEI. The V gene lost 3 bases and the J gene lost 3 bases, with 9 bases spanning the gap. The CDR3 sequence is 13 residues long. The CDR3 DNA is TGTGCCAGCAGTGACCGGACTGTCTACGAGCAGTACTTC. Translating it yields CASSDRTVYEQYF.

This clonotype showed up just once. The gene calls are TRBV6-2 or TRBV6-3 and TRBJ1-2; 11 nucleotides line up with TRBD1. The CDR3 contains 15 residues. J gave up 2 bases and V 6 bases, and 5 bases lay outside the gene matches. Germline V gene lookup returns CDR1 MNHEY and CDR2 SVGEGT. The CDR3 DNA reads TGTGCCAGCAGGCCTGGGGACAGGGGGAACTATGGCTACACCTTC. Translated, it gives CASRPGDRGNYGYTF.

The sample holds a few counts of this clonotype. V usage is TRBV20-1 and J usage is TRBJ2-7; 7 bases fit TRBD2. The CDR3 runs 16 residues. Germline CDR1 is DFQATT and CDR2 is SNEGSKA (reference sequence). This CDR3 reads CSIPGSWEGSSYEQYF. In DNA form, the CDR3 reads TGCAGCATCCCGGGGAGCTGGGAGGGAAGCTCCTACGAGCAGTACTTC.

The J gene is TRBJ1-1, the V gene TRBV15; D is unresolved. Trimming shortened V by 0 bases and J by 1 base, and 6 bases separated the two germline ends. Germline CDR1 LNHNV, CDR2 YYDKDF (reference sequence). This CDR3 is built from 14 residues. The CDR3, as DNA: TGTGCCACCAGCAGAGATCTCTGGAACACTGAAGCTTTCTTT. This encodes CATSRDLWNTEAFF.

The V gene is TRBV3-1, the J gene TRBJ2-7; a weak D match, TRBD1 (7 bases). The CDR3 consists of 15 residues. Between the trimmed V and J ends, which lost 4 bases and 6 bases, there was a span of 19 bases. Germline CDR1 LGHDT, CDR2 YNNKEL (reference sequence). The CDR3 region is CASSPGTAGLSEQYF. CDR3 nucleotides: TGTGCCAGCAGCCCGGGGACAGCGGGCCTGTCCGAGCAGTACTTC.

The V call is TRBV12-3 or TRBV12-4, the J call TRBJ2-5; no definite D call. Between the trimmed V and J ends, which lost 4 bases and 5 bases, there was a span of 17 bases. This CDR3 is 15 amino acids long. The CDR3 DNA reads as TGTGCCAGCAGTTCGCAACTTTCGGTTGTGGAGACCCAGTACTTC. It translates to CASSSQLSVVETQYF.

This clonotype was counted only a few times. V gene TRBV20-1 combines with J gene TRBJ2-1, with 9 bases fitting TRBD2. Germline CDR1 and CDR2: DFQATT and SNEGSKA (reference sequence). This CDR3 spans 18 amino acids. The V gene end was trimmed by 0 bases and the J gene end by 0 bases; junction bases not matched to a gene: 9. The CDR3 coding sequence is TGCAGTGCTAGAGATGTGGGCGGGAGGGTTAACTCCTACAATGAGCAGTTCTTC. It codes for CSARDVGGRVNSYNEQFF.

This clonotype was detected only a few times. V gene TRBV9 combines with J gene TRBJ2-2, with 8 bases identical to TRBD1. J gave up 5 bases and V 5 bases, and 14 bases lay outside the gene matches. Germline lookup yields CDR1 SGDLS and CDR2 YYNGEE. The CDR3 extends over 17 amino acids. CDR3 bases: TGTGCCAGCAGTTCGTCACCCGGGCAGGGGGCTACCGGGGAGCTGTTTTTT. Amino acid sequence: CASSSSPGQGATGELFF. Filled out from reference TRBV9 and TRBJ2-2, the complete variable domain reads DSGVTQTPKHLITATGQRVTLRCSPRSGDLSVYWYQQSLDQGLQFLIQYYNGEERAKGNILERFSAQQFPDLHSELNLSSLELGDSALYFCASSSSPGQGATGELFFGEGSRLTVL.

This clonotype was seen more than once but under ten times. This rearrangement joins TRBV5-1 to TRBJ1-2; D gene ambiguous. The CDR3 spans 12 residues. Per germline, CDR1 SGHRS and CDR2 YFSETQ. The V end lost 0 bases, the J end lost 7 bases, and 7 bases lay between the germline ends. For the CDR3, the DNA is TGCGCCAGCAGCTTGGAGAGGACTGGCTACACCTTC. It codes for CASSLERTGYTF. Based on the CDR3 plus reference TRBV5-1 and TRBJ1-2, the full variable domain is KAGVTQTPRYLIKTRGQQVTLSCSPISGHRSVSWYQQTPGQGLQFLFEYFSETQRNKGNFPGRFSGRQFSNSRSEMNVSTLELGDSALYLCASSLERTGYTFGSGTRLTVV.

The CDR3: CASSVTGTGFGYTF. The CDR3, as DNA: TGTGCCAGCAGCGTAACCGGGACAGGGTTCGGCTACACCTTC. The V call is TRBV9, the J call TRBJ1-2; 9 nucleotides match TRBD1. Unmatched junction bases numbered 6, after V lost 1 base and J lost 8 bases. The CDR3 runs 14 residues. Germline lookup yields CDR1 SGDLS and CDR2 YYNGEE.

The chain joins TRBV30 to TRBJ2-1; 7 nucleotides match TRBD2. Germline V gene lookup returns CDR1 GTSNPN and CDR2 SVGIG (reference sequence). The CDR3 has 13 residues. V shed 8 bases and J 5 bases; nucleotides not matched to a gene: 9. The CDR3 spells CALRGGSDNEQFF. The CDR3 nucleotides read TGTGCCCTCCGGGGCGGGAGCGACAATGAGCAGTTCTTC.

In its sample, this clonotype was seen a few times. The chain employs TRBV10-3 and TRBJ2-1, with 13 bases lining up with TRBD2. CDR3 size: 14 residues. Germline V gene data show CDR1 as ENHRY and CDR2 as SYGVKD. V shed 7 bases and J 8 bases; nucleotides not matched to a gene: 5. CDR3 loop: CAIKTGTSGDEQFF. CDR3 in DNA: TGTGCCATCAAAACCGGGACTAGCGGGGATGAGCAGTTCTTC.

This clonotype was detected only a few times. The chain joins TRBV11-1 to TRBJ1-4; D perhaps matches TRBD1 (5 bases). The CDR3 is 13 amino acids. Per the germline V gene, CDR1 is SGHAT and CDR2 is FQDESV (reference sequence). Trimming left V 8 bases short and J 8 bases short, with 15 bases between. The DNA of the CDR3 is TGTGCCAGCGGCCGAAGGGGCGGCGAAAAACTGTTTTTT. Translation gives CASGRRGGEKLFF.

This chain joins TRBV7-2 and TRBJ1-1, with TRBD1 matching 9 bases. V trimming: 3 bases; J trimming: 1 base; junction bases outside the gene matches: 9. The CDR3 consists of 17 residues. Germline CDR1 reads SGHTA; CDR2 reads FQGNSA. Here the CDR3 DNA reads TGTGCCAGCAGCTTCGGGACAGGGCCTCCTCCGAACACTGAAGCTTTCTTT. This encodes CASSFGTGPPPNTEAFF.

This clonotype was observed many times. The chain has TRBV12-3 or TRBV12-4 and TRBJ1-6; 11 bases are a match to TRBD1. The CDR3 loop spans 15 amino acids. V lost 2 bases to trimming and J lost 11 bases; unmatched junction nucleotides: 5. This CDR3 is CASSLRTGGDAPLHF. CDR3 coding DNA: TGTGCCAGCAGTTTAAGGACAGGGGGCGACGCACCCCTCCACTTT.

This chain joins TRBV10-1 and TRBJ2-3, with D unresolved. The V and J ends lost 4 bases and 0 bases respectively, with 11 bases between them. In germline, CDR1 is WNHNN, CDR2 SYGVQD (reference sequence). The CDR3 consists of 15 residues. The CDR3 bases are TGCGCCAGCAGTGGCAGCATCGGGAGCACAGATACGCAGTATTTT. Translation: CASSGSIGSTDTQYF.

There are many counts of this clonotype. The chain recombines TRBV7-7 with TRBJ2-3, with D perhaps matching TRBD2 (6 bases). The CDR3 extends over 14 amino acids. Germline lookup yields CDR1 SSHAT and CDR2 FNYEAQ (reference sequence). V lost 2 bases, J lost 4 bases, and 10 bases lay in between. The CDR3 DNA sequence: TGTGCCAGCAGCTTAAGCGGAGGGGCAGATACGCAGTATTTT. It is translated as CASSLSGGADTQYF. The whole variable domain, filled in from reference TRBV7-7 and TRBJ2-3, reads GAGVSQSPRYKVTKRGQDVTLRCDPISSHATLYWYQQALGQGPEFLTYFNYEAQPDKSGLPSDRFSAERPEGSISTLTIQRTEQRDSAMYRCASSLSGGADTQYFGPGTRLTVL.